These 5 T cell receptor beta chains were sequenced from one sample in a study of response to subunit inactivated influenza vaccine. TCRdb processed the RT-PCR reads anew with MiXCR; each CDR3 protein has one entry. The sample shows 450,000 to 600,000 distinct CDR3 sequences, 16% of them seen only once. Specimen: CD4+ T cells sorted from PBMCs, collected less than 30 months after vaccination. The receptors were sampled from a man in his fifties or sixties who received an inactivated influenza vaccine.

In its sample, this clonotype was seen many times. CDR3 region: CASSKGINQPQHF. The CDR3 DNA is TGTGCCAGCAGCAAGGGTATCAATCAGCCCCAGCATTTT. The chain has TRBV6-1 and TRBJ1-5; D remains ambiguous. This CDR3 has 13 amino acids. Trimming shortened V by 6 bases and J by 3 bases, and 9 bases separated the two germline ends. Germline V gene data show CDR1 as MNHNS and CDR2 as SASEGT.

The chain has TRBV4-3 and TRBJ2-3; D remains unclear. The CDR3 loop spans 16 amino acids. The germline CDR1 and CDR2 sequences are LGHNA and YSLEER. Trimming stripped 3 bases from V and 1 base from J, with 14 bases between. The CDR3: CASSHEMHEGTDTQYF. The CDR3 DNA follows: TGCGCCAGCAGCCACGAAATGCATGAGGGCACAGATACGCAGTATTTT.

The chain employs TRBV29-1 and TRBJ2-7; D call uncertain. The V and J ends lost 4 bases and 3 bases respectively, with 13 bases between them. In germline, CDR1 is SQVTM, CDR2 ANQGSEA. CDR3 size: 13 residues. CDR3 sequence (DNA): TGCAGCGTTGCGGCTGGCCGATACTACGAGCAGTACTTC. This gives the protein CSVAAGRYYEQYF.

The chain links TRBV3-1 to TRBJ2-3; weak D call: TRBD1 (6 bases). CDR1 is LGHDT, CDR2 YNNKEL, per germline (reference sequence). Trimming pared 8 bases from V and 6 bases from J, leaving 15 bases between. The CDR3 contains 13 residues. CDR3 sequence: CASCASTGDTQYF. The CDR3 DNA is TGTGCCAGCTGTGCTAGTACAGGGGATACGCAGTATTTT.

The chain combines TRBV18 with TRBJ2-3, with D maybe TRBD2 (7 bases). The V end lost 6 bases, the J end lost 1 base, and 17 bases lay between the germline ends. This CDR3 comprises 16 residues. Germline loops: CDR1 KGHSH, CDR2 LQKENI. For the CDR3, the DNA is TGTGCCAGCTCCCTCACGGGGGGCCGTGGCACAGATACGCAGTATTTT. Translating gives CASSLTGGRGTDTQYF.